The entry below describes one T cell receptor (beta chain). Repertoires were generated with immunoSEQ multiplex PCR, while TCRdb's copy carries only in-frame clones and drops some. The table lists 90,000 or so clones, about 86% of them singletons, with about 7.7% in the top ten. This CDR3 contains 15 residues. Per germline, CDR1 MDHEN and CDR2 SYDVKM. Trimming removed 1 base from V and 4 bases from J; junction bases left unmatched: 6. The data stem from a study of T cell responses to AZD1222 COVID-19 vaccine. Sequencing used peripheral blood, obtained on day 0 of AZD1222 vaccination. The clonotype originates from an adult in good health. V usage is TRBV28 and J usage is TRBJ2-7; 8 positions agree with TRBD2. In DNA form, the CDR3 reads TGTGCCAGCAGTTTATCAGCGGGAGTTCTGTACGAGCAGTACTTC. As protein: CASSLSAGVLYEQYF.